Listed below are T cell receptor beta chains from one sample, sequenced in a study of radiotherapy plus CTLA-4 blockade in lung cancer. The data were produced by immunoSEQ multiplex PCR, yet TCRdb's version contains in-frame clones alone and is incomplete. This table has around 100,000 clones, roughly four fifths appearing once. The specimen was peripheral blood, collected from a patient treated with radiotherapy plus ipilimumab. These receptors were obtained from a human donor with non-small cell lung cancer that progressed on radiotherapy plus ipilimumab. Some clones in this sample may be carry-over from other donors' samples. CDR3s include the opening cysteine and the closing phenylalanine or tryptophan. The D gene is left open where the match is weak. The size of a clone is reported for some rows only, either as once, few or many, or as a class for expanded clones.

DNA: TGTGCCATCAGTGAGTCGGAGGGTCCTAGCAATCAGCCCCAGCATTTT
CDR3: CAISESEGPSNQPQHF
length: 16
J: TRBJ1-5
D: .
V: TRBV10-3
size: .

DNA: TGTGTCAGCAGTTCATTTTCCCTGAAATTCGACACCGGGGAGCTGTTTTTT
CDR3: CVSSSFSLKFDTGELFF
length: 17
J: TRBJ2-2
D: .
V: TRBV27
size: .

DNA: TGTGCCAGCAGCCCAGGATCGGGATTAGGGACTGAAGCTTTCTTT
CDR3: CASSPGSGLGTEAFF
length: 15
J: TRBJ1-1
D: .
V: TRBV11-2
size: .

DNA: TGTGCCAGCAGCCAGACAGGGTCGGCAACTAATGAAAAACTGTTTTTT
CDR3: CASSQTGSATNEKLFF
length: 16
J: TRBJ1-4
D: TRBD1
V: TRBV4-2
size: .

DNA: TGCGCCAGCGGAAATCGGACAGGGGGTTCACCCCTCCACTTT
CDR3: CASGNRTGGSPLHF
length: 14
J: TRBJ1-6
D: TRBD1
V: TRBV5-1
size: .

DNA: TGTGCCTGGAATAGACTAGCGGGGGAGGGGAATGAGCAGTTCTTC
CDR3: CAWNRLAGEGNEQFF
length: 15
J: TRBJ2-1
D: TRBD2
V: TRBV30
size: .

DNA: TGTGCCAGCAGCGTAGATCCAGGGGGTAATGAAAAACTGTTTTTT
CDR3: CASSVDPGGNEKLFF
length: 15
J: TRBJ1-4
D: TRBD1
V: TRBV9
size: .

DNA: TGTGCCAGCAGCGTATCAGGGTGGACTGAAGCTTTCTTT
CDR3: CASSVSGWTEAFF
length: 13
J: TRBJ1-1
D: .
V: TRBV9
size: .

DNA: TGCGCCAGCAGCCTGGGGCGGATCAATTCACCCCTCCACTTT
CDR3: CASSLGRINSPLHF
length: 14
J: TRBJ1-6
D: .
V: TRBV5-1
size: .

DNA: TGTGCCAGTAGTATAGATCTTGAAGGGGGCGCCGGCTCTGGAAACACCATATATTTT
CDR3: CASSIDLEGGAGSGNTIYF
length: 19
J: TRBJ1-3
D: TRBD1
V: TRBV19
size: once

DNA: TGTGCCAGCAGCTTAGACAGGGGTTATAATTCACCCCTCCACTTT
CDR3: CASSLDRGYNSPLHF
length: 15
J: TRBJ1-6
D: TRBD1
V: TRBV7-9
size: .

DNA: TGTGCCAGCAGCTTCTACCGGGACAAGGGGACTGAAGCTTTCTTT
CDR3: CASSFYRDKGTEAFF
length: 15
J: TRBJ1-1
D: .
V: TRBV6-5
size: once

DNA: TGTGCCAGCAGCTTGGAGGGATCAGAGACCCAGTACTTC
CDR3: CASSLEGSETQYF
length: 13
J: TRBJ2-5
D: .
V: TRBV5-5
size: .

DNA: TGTGCCAGCAGCAGAAAAAGGGATTCACCCCTCCACTTT
CDR3: CASSRKRDSPLHF
length: 13
J: TRBJ1-6
D: .
V: TRBV5-4
size: few

DNA: TGCGCCAGCAGCTCCGGAGCGGTTGCGGGCACTGAAGCTTTCTTT
CDR3: CASSSGAVAGTEAFF
length: 15
J: TRBJ1-1
D: .
V: TRBV5-1
size: .

DNA: TGTGCCAGCAGCTTAAAGCCCGGGACAGGGCCAGATACGCAGTATTTT
CDR3: CASSLKPGTGPDTQYF
length: 16
J: TRBJ2-3
D: TRBD1
V: TRBV5-4
size: .

DNA: TGTGCCAGCAGTTTGGTGTTACACGAAGCTTTCTTT
CDR3: CASSLVLHEAFF
length: 12
J: TRBJ1-1
D: .
V: TRBV28
size: .

DNA: TGTGCCAGCAGCCAAGATAATGAAGAGACCCAGTACTTC
CDR3: CASSQDNEETQYF
length: 13
J: TRBJ2-5
D: .
V: TRBV14
size: .

DNA: TGTGCCAGCATCCCCCCAGGATATAGCAATCAGCCCCAGCATTTT
CDR3: CASIPPGYSNQPQHF
length: 15
J: TRBJ1-5
D: .
V: TRBV5-5
size: .

DNA: TGCGCCAGCAGCTTGGTTGGCTACTCCTACGAGCAGTACTTC
CDR3: CASSLVGYSYEQYF
length: 14
J: TRBJ2-7
D: .
V: TRBV5-1
size: .

DNA: TGTGCCAGCAGTGAATTTGGGGCCGCGGGTTCACCCCTCCACTTT
CDR3: CASSEFGAAGSPLHF
length: 15
J: TRBJ1-6
D: .
V: TRBV6-1
size: .

DNA: TGTGCCAGCAGTTTGACTAGCAACACCGGGGAGCTGTTTTTT
CDR3: CASSLTSNTGELFF
length: 14
J: TRBJ2-2
D: TRBD2
V: TRBV27
size: .

DNA: TGTGCCAGCAGGGTACAGGGGAGCACAGATACGCAGTATTTT
CDR3: CASRVQGSTDTQYF
length: 14
J: TRBJ2-3
D: TRBD1
V: TRBV2
size: .

DNA: TGTGCCAGCAGCTTAGGGTTTGGGACAGCGGGACTAGAGACCGGGGAGCTGTTTTTT
CDR3: CASSLGFGTAGLETGELFF
length: 19
J: TRBJ2-2
D: .
V: TRBV11-3
size: once

DNA: TGTGCCAGCAGCTTGACGGGAGGCCGATGGGGCGGGGAGCTGTTTTTT
CDR3: CASSLTGGRWGGELFF
length: 16
J: TRBJ2-2
D: TRBD2
V: TRBV7-6
size: .

DNA: TGCGCCAGCAGCCCAATCGAGGGTAACGGGGAGCTGTTTTTT
CDR3: CASSPIEGNGELFF
length: 14
J: TRBJ2-2
D: .
V: TRBV4-1
size: once

DNA: TGTGCCAGCAGTTTTTCTCCTGGGACAGGGCTTCCCGGGGAGCTGTTTTTT
CDR3: CASSFSPGTGLPGELFF
length: 17
J: TRBJ2-2
D: TRBD1
V: TRBV27
size: .

DNA: TGTGCCAGCAGACTACAGGGGGGCTCCTACTATGGCTACACCTTC
CDR3: CASRLQGGSYYGYTF
length: 15
J: TRBJ1-2
D: .
V: TRBV21-1
size: .

DNA: TGTGCCAGCAGTTCCCCAGGGACCGTGAACACTGAAGCTTTCTTT
CDR3: CASSSPGTVNTEAFF
length: 15
J: TRBJ1-1
D: .
V: TRBV28
size: .

DNA: TGTGCCAGTAGGGACAGAAATCAGCCCCAGCATTTT
CDR3: CASRDRNQPQHF
length: 12
J: TRBJ1-5
D: .
V: TRBV19
size: .

DNA: TGTGCCAGCAGCTCCGGGTCAACCACTGAAGCTTTCTTT
CDR3: CASSSGSTTEAFF
length: 13
J: TRBJ1-1
D: .
V: TRBV7-3
size: .

DNA: TGTGCCATCAGTCCTAGGGACGGTAATTTTGATAGTGAGCAGTTCTTC
CDR3: CAISPRDGNFDSEQFF
length: 16
J: TRBJ2-1
D: .
V: TRBV10-3
size: few

DNA: TGTGCCAGCAGTGCCCCTGGCAGGGAAAGCACTGAAGCTTTCTTT
CDR3: CASSAPGRESTEAFF
length: 15
J: TRBJ1-1
D: .
V: TRBV2
size: .

DNA: TGTGCCAGCAGTTACTCCTCTGGGAGGCAAGGCGAAGCTTTCTTT
CDR3: CASSYSSGRQGEAFF
length: 15
J: TRBJ1-1
D: .
V: TRBV6-6
size: .

DNA: TGTGCCAGCTCACCCACGGACTCCACAGATACGCAGTATTTT
CDR3: CASSPTDSTDTQYF
length: 14
J: TRBJ2-3
D: .
V: TRBV18
size: .

DNA: TGTGCCAGCAGCAAAGTAAGAAAAGCGGTGTACCAAGAGACCCAGTACTTC
CDR3: CASSKVRKAVYQETQYF
length: 17
J: TRBJ2-5
D: .
V: TRBV21-1
size: .

DNA: TGCGCCAGCAGCCGGGAGGGGACAGCTACACCCTACGAGCAGTACTTC
CDR3: CASSREGTATPYEQYF
length: 16
J: TRBJ2-7
D: .
V: TRBV5-1
size: few

DNA: TGTGCTAGCAGCTTAGATTGGACAGCTAAGAACACCGGGGAGCTGTTTTTT
CDR3: CASSLDWTAKNTGELFF
length: 17
J: TRBJ2-2
D: .
V: TRBV7-7
size: .

DNA: TGCAGCGTTGGGGCACCGGACACAGATACGCAGTATTTT
CDR3: CSVGAPDTDTQYF
length: 13
J: TRBJ2-3
D: .
V: TRBV29-1
size: .

DNA: TGTGCCAGCAGTGATCTAGCGGGGGCCACCGGGGAGCTGTTTTTT
CDR3: CASSDLAGATGELFF
length: 15
J: TRBJ2-2
D: TRBD2
V: TRBV6-1
size: .

DNA: TGTGCCAGCAGCTTCGGCAACTATAATTCACCCCTCCACTTT
CDR3: CASSFGNYNSPLHF
length: 14
J: TRBJ1-6
D: .
V: TRBV7-9
size: .

DNA: TGTGCCAGCAGTCCGACTGACAGAACACCTCAGAACACTGAAGCTTTCTTT
CDR3: CASSPTDRTPQNTEAFF
length: 17
J: TRBJ1-1
D: .
V: TRBV28
size: .

DNA: TGTGCCAGCAGTTGGGGGCCCGCCGATACGCAGTATTTT
CDR3: CASSWGPADTQYF
length: 13
J: TRBJ2-3
D: .
V: TRBV6-5
size: .

DNA: TGTGCCAGCACTGAGGAGGTTAATTCACCCCTCCACTTT
CDR3: CASTEEVNSPLHF
length: 13
J: TRBJ1-6
D: .
V: TRBV2
size: .

DNA: TGTGCCTGGAGCGGGACAGGGAGCCGTGAAAAACTGTTTTTT
CDR3: CAWSGTGSREKLFF
length: 14
J: TRBJ1-4
D: TRBD1
V: TRBV30
size: .

DNA: TGCGCCAGCAGCTTTCGGGACAGGTCAGCCTACGAGCAGTACTTC
CDR3: CASSFRDRSAYEQYF
length: 15
J: TRBJ2-7
D: TRBD1
V: TRBV5-1
size: .

DNA: TGTGCCAGCAGTGAAGGGCCCAATGTCTACGAGCAGTACTTC
CDR3: CASSEGPNVYEQYF
length: 14
J: TRBJ2-7
D: .
V: TRBV6-5
size: .

DNA: TGTGCCAGCAGTTACTCGTTAAATTCACCCCTCCACTTT
CDR3: CASSYSLNSPLHF
length: 13
J: TRBJ1-6
D: .
V: TRBV6-5
size: .

DNA: TGTGCCAGCAGCTTCACTAGGGGTAGGAACCCTAGGGCAGATACGCAGTATTTT
CDR3: CASSFTRGRNPRADTQYF
length: 18
J: TRBJ2-3
D: .
V: TRBV7-3
size: .

DNA: TGTGCCAGCAGTTTAGCGGGCTCCACAGATACGCAGTATTTT
CDR3: CASSLAGSTDTQYF
length: 14
J: TRBJ2-3
D: .
V: TRBV28
size: .

DNA: TGTGCCAGCAGTGAACTAGCGGGGGGGCCAGATACGCAGTATTTT
CDR3: CASSELAGGPDTQYF
length: 15
J: TRBJ2-3
D: TRBD2
V: TRBV6-1
size: many

DNA: TGCGCCAGCAGCCAAGAAAGGAATCCTGCTTACGAGCAGTACTTC
CDR3: CASSQERNPAYEQYF
length: 15
J: TRBJ2-7
D: .
V: TRBV4-1
size: .

DNA: TGTGCCAGCAGCGTACCCCCATTCGAAAAACTGTTTTTT
CDR3: CASSVPPFEKLFF
length: 13
J: TRBJ1-4
D: .
V: TRBV9
size: .

DNA: TGTGCCAGCAGCCCCATGAACACCGGGGAGCTGTTTTTT
CDR3: CASSPMNTGELFF
length: 13
J: TRBJ2-2
D: .
V: TRBV7-3
size: once

DNA: TGTGCCAGCAGTTACCTCGACAGGAACACTGAAGCTTTCTTT
CDR3: CASSYLDRNTEAFF
length: 14
J: TRBJ1-1
D: .
V: TRBV6-5
size: .